These T cell receptor beta chains were read from a single sample in a study of graft-versus-host responses after intestinal transplantation. Which antigens these TCRs recognize remains unknown. TCRdb keeps only in-frame clones here, not all; method: immunoSEQ multiplex PCR. The sample lists fewer than 120,000 clones; 80% to 95% were seen once. The sequencing used unstimulated CD8+ T cells sorted from spleen or lymph node cells, collected before intestinal transplant. The source of these receptors is a human donor who received an intestinal transplant. CDR3s include the opening cysteine and the closing phenylalanine or tryptophan. The D gene is left open where the match is weak. Size is omitted from some rows. Given values are once, few, many or a class for expanded clones.

TRBJ2-5,TRBD1,-,TRBV11-2,CASSSPDRGLGTQYF,TGTGCCAGCAGCTCACCGGACAGGGGGCTTGGGACCCAGTACTTC
TRBJ2-7,-,-,TRBV6-1,CASSGLVYEQYF,TGTGCCAGCAGTGGGTTGGTGTACGAGCAGTACTTC
TRBJ2-6,-,-,TRBV5-4,CASSLATRGANVLTF,TGTGCCAGCAGCTTGGCCACGAGGGGGGCCAACGTCCTGACTTTC
TRBJ1-2,-,once,TRBV5-1,CASSLRLDYGYTF,TGCGCCAGCAGCCTTAGACTGGACTATGGCTACACCTTC
TRBJ1-1,-,-,TRBV7-8,CASSLGMNTEAFF,TGTGCCAGCAGCTTAGGTATGAACACTGAAGCTTTCTTT
TRBJ2-2,TRBD1,-,TRBV2,CASSEGWRGTGRTGELFF,TGTGCCAGCAGTGAAGGTTGGAGGGGGACAGGGAGGACCGGGGAGCTGTTTTTT
TRBJ2-3,-,-,TRBV5-1,CASSLGGTDTQYF,TGCGCCAGCAGCTTAGGGGGCACAGATACGCAGTATTTT
TRBJ2-1,TRBD1,-,TRBV6-5,CASSLTGQGSYNEQFF,TGTGCCAGCAGTTTAACGGGACAGGGGTCCTACAATGAGCAGTTCTTC
TRBJ1-2,-,-,TRBV27,CASSFGVYYGYTF,TGTGCCAGCAGTTTCGGGGTATACTATGGCTACACCTTC
TRBJ2-7,TRBD1,-,TRBV11-2,CASSSLVAPRQGSYEQYF,TGTGCCAGCAGCTCCCTAGTTGCACCGAGACAGGGTTCCTACGAGCAGTACTTC
TRBJ2-3,-,-,TRBV7-7,CASSLGPDTDTQYF,TGTGCTAGCAGCTTAGGTCCCGACACAGATACGCAGTATTTT
TRBJ2-1,TRBD1,-,TRBV27,CASSDRVPEGRTLYNEQFF,TGTGCCAGCAGTGACAGGGTTCCCGAGGGACGTACCCTTTACAATGAGCAGTTCTTC
TRBJ2-2,-,-,TRBV5-1,CASSFFTAGELFF,TGCGCCAGCAGCTTTTTCACGGCCGGGGAGCTGTTTTTT
TRBJ1-4,-,-,TRBV7-9,CASSPRGTAEKLFF,TGTGCCAGCAGCCCCCGGGGCACTGCTGAAAAACTGTTTTTT
TRBJ1-2,-,-,TRBV6-1,CASSGTVEVVKGYTF,TGTGCCAGCAGTGGGACGGTGGAAGTCGTGAAGGGCTACACCTTC
TRBJ2-7,TRBD1,-,TRBV5-4,CASKQGEGEQYF,TGTGCCAGCAAACAGGGGGAAGGCGAGCAGTACTTC
TRBJ2-3,TRBD2,-,TRBV6-6,CASSYVRSGGADTQYF,TGTGCCAGCAGTTACGTCAGGAGTGGGGGGGCAGATACGCAGTATTTT
TRBJ1-3,TRBD1,-,TRBV5-1,CASSLDRGRGNTIYF,TGCGCCAGCAGCCTGGACAGGGGGCGTGGAAACACCATATATTTT
TRBJ2-5,TRBD2,-,TRBV5-4,CASSWGTSGYQETQYF,TGTGCCAGCAGCTGGGGTACTAGCGGATACCAAGAGACCCAGTACTTC
TRBJ2-7,-,-,TRBV21-1,CASSLGGRAHEQYF,TGTGCCAGCAGCTTAGGCGGGAGGGCCCACGAGCAGTACTTC
TRBJ2-3,TRBD1,-,TRBV4-1,CASSQDWSRGLMSTDTQYF,TGCGCCAGCAGCCAAGATTGGAGCAGGGGGTTGATGAGCACAGATACGCAGTATTTT
TRBJ2-1,-,-,TRBV7-8,CASGLGDNEQFF,TGTGCCAGCGGGCTGGGAGACAATGAGCAGTTCTTC
TRBJ2-1,TRBD2,-,TRBV9,CASSVAGAYNEQFF,TGTGCCAGCAGCGTCGCGGGGGCCTACAATGAGCAGTTCTTC
TRBJ2-7,TRBD2,-,TRBV4-1,CASSHTLAGVNPEQYF,TGCGCCAGCAGCCACACTTTAGCGGGAGTAAATCCCGAGCAGTACTTC
TRBJ2-3,-,-,TRBV11-2,CASSFGDSGTDTQYF,TGTGCCAGCAGCTTCGGGGATTCAGGGACAGATACGCAGTATTTT
TRBJ2-5,-,-,TRBV15,CATSPDGRRAYQETQYF,TGTGCCACCAGTCCCGACGGGCGGCGGGCGTACCAAGAGACCCAGTACTTC
TRBJ2-1,-,-,TRBV2,CASSEGATGVNEQFF,TGTGCCAGCAGTGAGGGGGCTACGGGGGTCAATGAGCAGTTCTTC
TRBJ2-7,-,once,TRBV27,CASTTRFSDQYF,TGTGCCAGCACCACTAGATTTTCCGACCAGTACTTC
TRBJ2-7,TRBD2,-,TRBV7-2,CASSFHSGGSYEQYF,TGTGCCAGCAGCTTCCATAGCGGGGGCTCCTACGAGCAGTACTTC
TRBJ2-5,-,-,TRBV11-2,CASSGRWGQETQYF,TGTGCCAGCAGCGGCAGGTGGGGCCAAGAGACCCAGTACTTC
TRBJ1-6,TRBD1,-,TRBV5-1,CASSWGQFRLYNSPLHF,TGCGCCAGCAGCTGGGGACAGTTTCGGCTCTATAATTCACCCCTCCACTTT
TRBJ2-5,-,-,TRBV5-8,CASSLRATTQETQYF,TGTGCCAGCAGCTTGCGAGCCACTACCCAAGAGACCCAGTACTTC
TRBJ2-3,TRBD2,-,TRBV7-9,CASSLNRGRGTDTQYF,TGTGCCAGCAGCTTAAATCGCGGGAGAGGCACAGATACGCAGTATTTT
TRBJ2-1,-,-,TRBV7-9,CASSPSGYLIKQFF,TGTGCCAGCAGCCCGTCCGGCTACCTTATTAAGCAGTTCTTC
TRBJ2-7,TRBD2,-,TRBV4-1,CASSQGRGGYEQYF,TGCGCCAGCAGCCAGGGACGGGGGGGCTACGAGCAGTACTTC
TRBJ1-1,TRBD1,-,TRBV2,CASPIRRGPWNTEAFF,TGTGCCAGCCCCATCCGAAGGGGGCCCTGGAACACTGAAGCTTTCTTT
TRBJ2-7,TRBD2,-,TRBV28,CASSWEVAGHPSYEQYF,TGTGCCAGCAGTTGGGAAGTAGCGGGCCACCCGAGCTACGAGCAGTACTTC
TRBJ2-2,-,once,TRBV28,CASSRGAAGELFF,TGTGCCAGCAGCCGGGGAGCGGCCGGGGAGCTGTTTTTT
TRBJ2-7,-,-,TRBV5-5,CASSQPQGLPYEQYF,TGTGCCAGCAGCCAGCCCCAGGGACTTCCCTACGAGCAGTACTTC
TRBJ2-7,TRBD1,-,TRBV11-3,CASSPTGLSYEQYF,TGTGCCAGCAGCCCGACAGGGCTCTCCTACGAGCAGTACTTC
TRBJ2-7,-,-,TRBV5-1,CASSFRDFRGYEQYF,TGCGCCAGCAGCTTCCGGGACTTCCGAGGGTACGAGCAGTACTTC
TRBJ2-7,TRBD2,-,TRBV2,CASKRGREGPDEQYF,TGTGCCAGCAAAAGAGGGCGGGAGGGCCCGGACGAGCAGTACTTC
TRBJ2-7,-,-,TRBV4-1,CASSQDDLASYEQYF,TGCGCCAGCAGCCAAGATGATCTAGCATCCTACGAGCAGTACTTC
TRBJ1-2,-,once,TRBV6-5,CASSYSAGSPGYGYTF,TGTGCCAGCAGTTACTCGGCCGGGTCCCCCGGTTATGGCTACACCTTC
TRBJ2-1,-,-,TRBV4-1,CASSQEGYGVTYNEQFF,TGCGCCAGCAGCCAAGAAGGGTACGGCGTTACCTACAATGAGCAGTTCTTC
TRBJ2-1,-,-,TRBV6-1,CASSELGELKNEQFF,TGTGCCAGCAGTGAATTGGGGGAGCTCAAAAATGAGCAGTTCTTC
TRBJ2-7,TRBD1,-,TRBV19,CASSFSGTGSYEQYF,TGTGCCAGTAGTTTTTCCGGGACAGGGTCCTACGAGCAGTACTTC
TRBJ2-1,-,-,TRBV15,CATSGHGQSWQFF,TGTGCCACCAGCGGACACGGACAGTCATGGCAGTTCTTC